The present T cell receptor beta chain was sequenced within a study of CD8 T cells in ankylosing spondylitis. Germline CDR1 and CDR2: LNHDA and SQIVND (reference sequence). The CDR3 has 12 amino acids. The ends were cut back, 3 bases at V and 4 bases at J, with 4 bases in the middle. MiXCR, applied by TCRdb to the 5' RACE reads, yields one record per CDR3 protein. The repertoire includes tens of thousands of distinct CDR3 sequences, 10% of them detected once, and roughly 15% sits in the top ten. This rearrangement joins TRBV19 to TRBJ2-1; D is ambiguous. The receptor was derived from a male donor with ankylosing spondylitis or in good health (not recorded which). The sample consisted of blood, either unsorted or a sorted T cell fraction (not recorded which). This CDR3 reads CASSIEYNEQFF. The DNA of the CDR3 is TGTGCCAGTAGTATCGAATACAATGAGCAGTTCTTC.